This T cell receptor beta chain derives from a study of blood T cells in healthy people across ages. Then a second PCR, running roughly 7 to 11 cycles, was carried out with a sample-barcoded 5' primer and a J-beta primer mix. Every single cDNA molecule received a tag from a template-switch adaptor with 12 random nucleotides. A single record per CDR3 protein comes from TCRdb applying MiXCR to the 5' RACE reads. The repertoire includes hundreds of thousands of distinct CDR3 sequences, about 51% of them detected once, and roughly 14% sits in the top ten. Trimming took 5 bases from V and 2 from J, leaving 11 bases between them. The CDR3 spans 14 residues. Germline assignment: CDR1 SGHTA and CDR2 FQGTGA. This clonotype occurred many times. Staff drew approximately 9.1 milliliters of peripheral blood from each donor.

Sequences were obtained from blood. This sequence originates from a woman aged 80 or older in good health. The genes are TRBV7-3 and TRBJ2-3; D not certain. As DNA, the CDR3 is TGTGCCAGCAGCCCATCTCACCCCACAGATACGCAGTATTTT. It encodes CASSPSHPTDTQYF.